Following are 30 T cell receptor beta chains from one sample sequenced in a study of cytomegalovirus exposure and HLA in healthy donors. With 60 Vbeta and 13 Jbeta primers, the PCR was carried out. The data were produced by immunoSEQ multiplex PCR, yet TCRdb's version contains in-frame clones alone and is incomplete. The sample holds fewer than 250,000 clones; around 80% are singletons and the top ten take nearly 6%. Sample: PBMCs. These receptors were obtained from a man in his forties or fifties in good health and CMV-seropositive.

The rearrangement links TRBV6-5 to TRBJ1-2, with no clear D. V dropped 6 bases and J dropped 8 bases, with 10 bases sitting between them. Germline-derived CDR1 and CDR2 are MNHEY and SVGAGI. This CDR3 has 11 amino acids. As DNA, the CDR3 is TGTGCCAGCAGGACCTCGGGGGGCTACACCTTC. This sequence encodes CASRTSGGYTF.

The gene calls are TRBV6-5 and TRBJ2-7; TRBD1 aligns across 10 bases. CDR1 is MNHEY and CDR2 is SVGAGI in the germline V gene. The CDR3 sequence is 15 residues long. The V gene end was trimmed by 6 bases and the J gene end by 0 bases; junction bases not matched to a gene: 5. The CDR3 nucleotides read TGTGCCAGCAGGCAAGGGACAGGGGCCTCCTACGAGCAGTACTTC. This sequence encodes CASRQGTGASYEQYF.

The gene calls are TRBV28 and TRBJ2-7, with D unclear. Germline V gene sequence: CDR1 MDHEN, CDR2 SYDVKM. Trimming removed 3 bases from V and 0 bases from J, with 12 bases in between. The CDR3 length is 15 residues. The CDR3 sequence is CASSFGQVDSYEQYF. CDR3 bases: TGTGCCAGCAGTTTCGGCCAGGTCGACTCCTACGAGCAGTACTTC.

The rearrangement uses TRBV29-1 and TRBJ2-5, with D maybe TRBD1 (6 bases). Trimming cost V 3 bases and J 2 bases, with 7 bases left between them. Germline V gene sequence: CDR1 SQVTM, CDR2 ANQGSEA. CDR3 size: 12 residues. The CDR3 loop is CSVDRGQETQYF. CDR3 coding DNA: TGCAGCGTTGACAGGGGACAAGAGACCCAGTACTTC. The full variable domain, rest sourced from reference TRBV29-1 and TRBJ2-5, is SAVISQKPSRDICQRGTSLTIQCQVDSQVTMMFWYRQQPGQSLTLIATANQGSEATYESGFVIDKFPISRPNLTFSTLTVSNMSPEDSSIYLCSVDRGQETQYFGPGTRLLVL.

Only one count was recorded for this clone. The rearrangement joins TRBV15 to TRBJ1-1; 8 bases fit TRBD1. V dropped 3 bases and J dropped 11; count of bases not matched to a gene: 11. From germline, CDR1 is LNHNV and CDR2 YYDKDF (reference sequence). The CDR3 runs to 14 residues. CDR3 protein: CATSRPTGAGGAFF. Here the CDR3 DNA reads TGTGCCACCAGCAGGCCGACAGGGGCTGGGGGGGCTTTCTTT.

This clone was observed a single time. The chain recombines TRBV9 with TRBJ2-2, with D uncertain. V lost 5 bases and J lost 1, with 3 bases in between. Germline V gene data show CDR1 as SGDLS and CDR2 as YYNGEE. The length of the CDR3 is 12 residues. The CDR3: CASRQNTGELFF. CDR3 DNA sequence: TGTGCCAGCAGACAGAACACCGGGGAGCTGTTTTTT. Full variable domain (missing parts from reference TRBV9 and TRBJ2-2): DSGVTQTPKHLITATGQRVTLRCSPRSGDLSVYWYQQSLDQGLQFLIQYYNGEERAKGNILERFSAQQFPDLHSELNLSSLELGDSALYFCASRQNTGELFFGEGSRLTVL.

This clone was found a few times. The chain carries TRBV6-1 and TRBJ2-2; weak D call: TRBD1 (6 bases). Trimming took 7 bases from V and 3 from J, leaving 15 bases between them. Germline V gene lookup returns CDR1 MNHNS and CDR2 SASEGT. This CDR3 is 15 amino acids long. CDR3 sequence reads: CASISRTEYTGELFF. In nucleotides, the CDR3 is TGTGCCAGCATTAGCCGGACAGAATACACCGGGGAGCTGTTTTTT.

This clone has a single count. In nucleotides, the CDR3 is TGTGCCAGCAGCAACCTACCGGTATACCAGAACACTGAAGCTTTCTTT. This gives the protein CASSNLPVYQNTEAFF. V gene TRBV6-6 combines with J gene TRBJ1-1; D is uncertain. The CDR3 extends over 16 amino acids. The germline V and J ends were trimmed by 6 bases and 1 base, with 18 bases remaining between them. CDR1 is MNHNY and CDR2 is SVGAGI in the germline V gene (reference sequence).

This sequence joins TRBV6-1 and TRBJ1-1; tentatively, D is TRBD1 (6 bases). V was cut by 4 bases and J by 1 base, with 16 bases left in between. Germline CDR1 MNHNS, CDR2 SASEGT. The CDR3 extends over 16 amino acids. DNA of the CDR3: TGTGCCAGCAGTGGGGGAATGGGACAAGGGAACACTGAAGCTTTCTTT. Amino acid sequence: CASSGGMGQGNTEAFF.

Only one count was recorded for this clone. This sequence joins TRBV6-1 and TRBJ1-2; a weak D match, TRBD1 (6 bases). The CDR3 is 13 amino acids. Trimming cost V 7 bases and J 7 bases, with 16 bases left between them. In germline, CDR1 is MNHNS, CDR2 SASEGT. This CDR3 is CASITGIESGYTF. The CDR3 nucleotides read TGTGCCAGCATTACAGGGATCGAGAGTGGCTACACCTTC.

J is TRBJ2-1 and V is TRBV5-6, with D perhaps matching TRBD2 (5 bases). The CDR3 loop spans 14 amino acids. V was clipped by 7 bases and J by 0 bases, with 11 bases between them. Germline CDR1 reads SGHDT; CDR2 reads YYEEEE. The CDR3 spells CASGIGSSYNEQFF. The CDR3 nucleotides are TGTGCCAGCGGAATAGGGAGCTCCTACAATGAGCAGTTCTTC.

This clone appeared once. The chain couples TRBV6-5 to TRBJ2-2, with D perhaps TRBD1 (6 bases). Trimming shortened V by 4 bases and J by 6 bases, and 9 bases separated the two germline ends. This CDR3 comprises 13 residues. Per germline, CDR1 MNHEY and CDR2 SVGAGI. In nucleotides, the CDR3 is TGTGCCAGCAGTTCACAGGGTTCCGGGGAGCTGTTTTTT. Amino acid sequence: CASSSQGSGELFF.

CDR3 in amino acids: CASSPGGLQAFF. For the CDR3, the DNA is TGTGCCAGCAGCCCGGGAGGGCTTCAAGCTTTCTTT. The rearrangement links TRBV13 to TRBJ1-1; D gene unclear. The germline V and J ends were trimmed by 5 bases and 9 bases, with 13 bases remaining between them. CDR3 length: 12 amino acids. CDR1 PRHDT and CDR2 FYEKMQ come from the germline V gene (reference sequence).

The chain employs TRBV29-1 and TRBJ2-1, with TRBD2 as a possible D gene (6 bases). CDR3 length equals 15 residues. Per the germline V gene, CDR1 is SQVTM and CDR2 is ANQGSEA. V lost 7 bases, J lost 0 bases, and 16 bases lay in between. The CDR3 DNA reads TGCAGCGGGCTACGGGACTTTAGCTCCTACAATGAGCAGTTCTTC. Translating it yields CSGLRDFSSYNEQFF.

This clone was detected a few times. This chain links TRBV2 with TRBJ2-2; TRBD1 matches 7 bases. From germline, CDR1 is SNHLY and CDR2 FYNNEI. The CDR3 spans 14 residues. With V trimmed by 7 bases and J by 3 bases, 5 bases remained unmatched. CDR3 sequence reads: CASTLGGYTGELFF. The CDR3 region has the DNA TGTGCCAGCACCCTAGGGGGCTACACCGGGGAGCTGTTTTTT.

This clone appeared a few times. The rearrangement uses TRBV4-1 and TRBJ2-7; D is possibly TRBD1 (6 bases). This CDR3 has 13 residues. CDR1 and CDR2 from the germline V gene are MGHRA and YSYEKL. The germline V and J ends were trimmed by 5 bases and 1 base, with 9 bases remaining between them. As DNA, the CDR3 is TGCGCCAGCAGCATAGGGGGATCCTACGAGCAGTACTTC. This sequence encodes CASSIGGSYEQYF.

J is TRBJ2-7 and V is TRBV6-1, with a weak D call TRBD2 (6 bases). The CDR3 is 13 residues long. V lost 0 bases and J 7 bases, leaving 10 bases between the germline ends. The germline V gene has CDR1 MNHNS and CDR2 SASEGT. The CDR3 sequence is CASSEATEGEQYF. The CDR3 DNA reads TGTGCCAGCAGTGAAGCGACGGAGGGTGAGCAGTACTTC.

This sequence joins TRBV11-2 and TRBJ1-2, with D unresolved. This CDR3 region has 16 residues. V gave up 1 base and J gave up 3 bases, with 15 bases separating them. Germline lookup yields CDR1 SGHAT and CDR2 FQNNGV. CDR3: CASSLGTTRLDYGYTF. The CDR3 DNA reads as TGTGCCAGCAGCTTAGGAACCACTAGACTCGACTATGGCTACACCTTC.

This chain connects TRBV5-1 to TRBJ2-1, with a tentative D call TRBD2 (5 bases). The V end lost 2 bases, the J end lost 3 bases, and 24 bases lay between the germline ends. Germline V gene data show CDR1 as SGHRS and CDR2 as YFSETQ. CDR3 length: 19 amino acids. CDR3 region: CASSLGLRGSQLFYNEQFF. CDR3 coding DNA: TGCGCCAGCAGCTTAGGGCTCCGGGGTTCCCAACTCTTCTACAATGAGCAGTTCTTC.

V gene TRBV5-4 combines with J gene TRBJ2-7; 7 bases are shared with TRBD1. Trimming removed 5 bases from V and 5 bases from J; junction bases left unmatched: 7. The CDR3 is 13 residues long. CDR1 is SGHNT, CDR2 YYREEE, per germline (reference sequence). CDR3 protein: CASRTDRAHEQYF. The CDR3 DNA is TGTGCCAGCAGGACAGACAGGGCCCACGAGCAGTACTTC.

The chain employs TRBV2 and TRBJ1-4; the D gene is possibly TRBD1 (6 bases). The CDR3 runs 13 residues. The germline V gene encodes CDR1 SNHLY and CDR2 FYNNEI. The V and J ends lost 5 bases and 7 bases respectively, with 11 bases between them. The CDR3 spells CASSTRTVEKLFF. The CDR3 DNA is TGTGCCAGCAGTACTAGGACAGTTGAAAAACTGTTTTTT.

On this clone itself: This sample includes further DNA sequences coding for the same CDR3. The J gene is TRBJ1-1, the V gene TRBV11-3; D gene ambiguous. Looked up from germline, CDR1 is SGHNT and CDR2 is YENEEA. The CDR3 loop spans 13 amino acids. V dropped 0 bases and J dropped 0 bases, with 2 bases sitting between them. CDR3 bases: TGTGCCAGCAGCTTAGATATGAACACTGAAGCTTTCTTT. Its protein is CASSLDMNTEAFF.

The CDR3 sequence is CASSDRANQPQHF. CDR3 nucleotide sequence: TGTGCCAGCAGTGACAGGGCGAATCAGCCCCAGCATTTT. This sequence joins TRBV2 and TRBJ1-5; maybe TRBD1 (5 bases). The CDR3 is 13 residues long. Germline V gene lookup returns CDR1 SNHLY and CDR2 FYNNEI. Trimming removed 3 bases from V and 4 bases from J, with 7 bases in between.

This rearrangement joins TRBV19 to TRBJ2-1; TRBD2 matches 13 bases. V trimming: 3 bases; J trimming: 10 bases; junction bases outside the gene matches: 3. The CDR3 totals 14 residues. Germline lookup yields CDR1 LNHDA and CDR2 SQIVND (reference sequence). CDR3 nucleotide sequence: TGTGCCAGTAGTATGGGACTAGCGGGATGGGAGCAGTTCTTC. Translation gives CASSMGLAGWEQFF.

J is TRBJ2-7 and V is TRBV6-1; possible D gene TRBD1, 6 bases. The CDR3 runs to 14 residues. V was shortened by 3 bases and J by 1 base, with 10 bases between the two germline ends. The germline CDR1 and CDR2 sequences are MNHNS and SASEGT. The CDR3 region is CASSDRGPSYEQYV. CDR3 DNA sequence: TGTGCCAGCAGTGACAGGGGTCCATCCTACGAGCAGTACGTC.

The genes are TRBV9 and TRBJ2-2; D perhaps matches TRBD2 (6 bases). The CDR3 length is 16 residues. The V end was cut by 1 base, the J end by 2 bases, with 12 bases between. Germline lookup yields CDR1 SGDLS and CDR2 YYNGEE. CDR3 amino acids: CASSVRGTANTGELFF. The CDR3 DNA follows: TGTGCCAGCAGCGTACGCGGGACGGCCAACACCGGGGAGCTGTTTTTT.

This chain connects TRBV18 to TRBJ2-3; 8 nucleotides align to TRBD2. The junction had 3 bases not matched to a gene; V was cut back by 3 bases and J by 1 base. The CDR3 is made up of 15 amino acids. CDR1 and CDR2 (germline): KGHSH, LQKENI. In nucleotides, the CDR3 is TGTGCCAGCTCACCCAGGCGGGAGGGCACAGATACGCAGTATTTT. It codes for CASSPRREGTDTQYF.

The chain employs TRBV6-5 and TRBJ2-1; 7 bases agree with TRBD2. V lost 1 base, J lost 10 bases, and 7 bases stayed unmatched. Germline CDR1 and CDR2: MNHEY and SVGAGI. This CDR3 comprises 14 residues. For the CDR3, the DNA is TGTGCCAGCAGTTACTTGGGGGATAGCGGGGAGCAGTTCTTC. Amino acids: CASSYLGDSGEQFF.

The chain is built from TRBV4-1 and TRBJ1-2, with 8 bases matching TRBD1. Germline V CDR1 and CDR2: MGHRA, YSYEKL. Unmatched junction bases numbered 19, after V lost 3 bases and J lost 4 bases. The CDR3 has 19 amino acids. The CDR3 coding sequence is TGCGCCAGCAGCCAGGCAGATAGGGGGACAGGCTCTATGGGCTATGGCTACACCTTC. Translation: CASSQADRGTGSMGYGYTF.

The genes are TRBV27 and TRBJ2-1; 12 bases fit TRBD1. The CDR3 extends over 15 amino acids. CDR1 is MNHEY and CDR2 is SMNVEV in the germline V gene (reference sequence). The trim removed 4 bases at V and 6 bases at J, leaving 4 bases unmatched. CDR3 DNA: TGTGCCAGCAGTTCCTTGGGACAGGGGGCCAATGAGCAGTTCTTC. This encodes CASSSLGQGANEQFF.